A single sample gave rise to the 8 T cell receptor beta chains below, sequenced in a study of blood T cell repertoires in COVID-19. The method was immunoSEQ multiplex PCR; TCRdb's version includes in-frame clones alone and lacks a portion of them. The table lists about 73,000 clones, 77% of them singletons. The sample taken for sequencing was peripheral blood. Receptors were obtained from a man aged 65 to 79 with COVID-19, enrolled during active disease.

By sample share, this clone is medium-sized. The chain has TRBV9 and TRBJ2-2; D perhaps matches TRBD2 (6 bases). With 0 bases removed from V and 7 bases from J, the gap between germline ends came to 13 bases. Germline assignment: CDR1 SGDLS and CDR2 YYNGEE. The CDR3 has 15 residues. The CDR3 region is CASSVAGDRIGELFF. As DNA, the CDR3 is TGTGCCAGCAGCGTAGCGGGAGATCGTATCGGGGAGCTGTTTTTT. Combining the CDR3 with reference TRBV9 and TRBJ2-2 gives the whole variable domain DSGVTQTPKHLITATGQRVTLRCSPRSGDLSVYWYQQSLDQGLQFLIQYYNGEERAKGNILERFSAQQFPDLHSELNLSSLELGDSALYFCASSVAGDRIGELFFGEGSRLTVL.

CDR3 region: CASSSGGTSGTSSYNEQFF. The CDR3 DNA is TGTGCCAGCAGCTCGGGTGGGACTAGCGGGACTAGCTCCTACAATGAGCAGTTCTTC. The chain has TRBV7-3 and TRBJ2-1; TRBD2 aligns across 13 bases. The CDR3 consists of 19 residues. Germline CDR1 SGHTA, CDR2 FQGTGA. Losses at the gene ends were 4 bases for V and 0 bases for J; bases not matched to a gene: 9.

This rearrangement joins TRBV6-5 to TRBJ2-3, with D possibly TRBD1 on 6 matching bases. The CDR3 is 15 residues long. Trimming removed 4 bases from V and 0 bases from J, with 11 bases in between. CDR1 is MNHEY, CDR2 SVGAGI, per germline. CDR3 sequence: CASSSRTASTDTQYF. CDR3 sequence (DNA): TGTGCCAGCAGTTCCCGGACAGCTAGCACAGATACGCAGTATTTT.

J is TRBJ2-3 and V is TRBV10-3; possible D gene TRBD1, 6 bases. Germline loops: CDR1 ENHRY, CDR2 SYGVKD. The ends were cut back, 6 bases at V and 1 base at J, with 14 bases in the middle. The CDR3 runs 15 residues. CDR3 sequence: CAISLRGMGTDTQYF. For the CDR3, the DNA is TGTGCCATCAGCTTAAGGGGGATGGGCACAGATACGCAGTATTTT.

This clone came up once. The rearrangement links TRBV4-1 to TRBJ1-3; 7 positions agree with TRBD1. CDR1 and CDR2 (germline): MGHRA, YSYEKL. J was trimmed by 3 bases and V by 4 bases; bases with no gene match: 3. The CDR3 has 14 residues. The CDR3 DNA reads TGCGCCAGCAGCCCCCAGGGGGTTGGAAACACCATATATTTT. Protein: CASSPQGVGNTIYF.

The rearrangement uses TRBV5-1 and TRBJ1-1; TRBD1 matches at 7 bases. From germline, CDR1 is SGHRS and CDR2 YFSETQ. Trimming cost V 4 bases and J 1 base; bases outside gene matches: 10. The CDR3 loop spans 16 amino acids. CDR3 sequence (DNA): TGCGCCAGCAGCGCCGCCGGGACAGCTAAGAACACTGAAGCTTTCTTT. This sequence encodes CASSAAGTAKNTEAFF. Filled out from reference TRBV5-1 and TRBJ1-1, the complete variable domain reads KAGVTQTPRYLIKTRGQQVTLSCSPISGHRSVSWYQQTPGQGLQFLFEYFSETQRNKGNFPGRFSGRQFSNSRSEMNVSTLELGDSALYLCASSAAGTAKNTEAFFGQGTRLTVV.

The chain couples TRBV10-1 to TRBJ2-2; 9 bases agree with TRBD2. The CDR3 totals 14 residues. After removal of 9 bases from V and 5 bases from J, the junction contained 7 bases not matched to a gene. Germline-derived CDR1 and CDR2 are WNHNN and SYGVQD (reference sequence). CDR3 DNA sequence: TGCGCCAGGCGGACTAGCGAGCAGACCGGGGAGCTGTTTTTT. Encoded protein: CARRTSEQTGELFF.

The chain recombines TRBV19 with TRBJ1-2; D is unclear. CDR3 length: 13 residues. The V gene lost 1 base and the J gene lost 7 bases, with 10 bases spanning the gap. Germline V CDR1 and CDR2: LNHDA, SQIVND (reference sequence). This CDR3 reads CASSIVDTGGYTF. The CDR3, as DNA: TGTGCCAGTAGTATAGTGGATACGGGTGGCTACACCTTC. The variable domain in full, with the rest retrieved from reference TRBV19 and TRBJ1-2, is DGGITQSPKYLFRKEGQNVTLSCEQNLNHDAMYWYRQDPGQGLRLIYYSQIVNDFQKGDIAEGYSVSREKKESFPLTVTSAQKNPTAFYLCASSIVDTGGYTFGSGTRLTVV.